This TCR beta chain was sequenced during a study of CD8 T cells in ankylosing spondylitis. Each CDR3 protein is one row after TCRdb ran MiXCR on the 5' RACE reads. The table shows about 69,000 distinct CDR3 sequences, with about 5.2% occurring only once. Notes on the study in general: Within matched ankylosing spondylitis synovial fluid, disease-linked clones were reportedly significantly enriched.

This CDR3 is 15 amino acids long. Per the germline V gene, CDR1 is MNHEY and CDR2 is SVGAGI. Trimming took off 0 bases at V and 1 base at J, with 8 bases between the two ends. This clonotype was counted at least ten times. The antigen is not known. Sequences were obtained from blood, either unsorted or a sorted T cell fraction (not recorded which). V gene TRBV6-5 combines with J gene TRBJ2-3; unclear D gene. The sequence was collected from a male donor with ankylosing spondylitis or in good health (not recorded which). CDR3 sequence reads: CASSYSTGRTDTQYF. The DNA of the CDR3 is TGTGCCAGCAGTTACTCGACCGGCCGCACAGATACGCAGTATTTT.